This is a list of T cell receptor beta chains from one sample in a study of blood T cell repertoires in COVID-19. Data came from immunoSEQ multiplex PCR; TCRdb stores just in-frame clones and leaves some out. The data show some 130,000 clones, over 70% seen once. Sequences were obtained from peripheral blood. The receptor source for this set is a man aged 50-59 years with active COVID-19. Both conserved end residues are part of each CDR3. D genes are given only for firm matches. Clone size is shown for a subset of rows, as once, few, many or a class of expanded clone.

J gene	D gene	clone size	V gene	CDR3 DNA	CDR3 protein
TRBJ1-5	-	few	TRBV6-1	TGTGCCAGCAGTGAATCGGGGTATCAGCCCCAGCATTTT	CASSESGYQPQHF
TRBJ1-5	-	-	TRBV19	TGTGCCAGTATGGGCGGGGGTAGGAAGCCCCAGCATTTT	CASMGGGRKPQHF
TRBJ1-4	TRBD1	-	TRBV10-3	TGTGCCATCAGTGAGTCGGACAGGCGCAATGAAAAACTGTTTTTT	CAISESDRRNEKLFF
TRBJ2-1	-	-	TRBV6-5	TGTGCCAGCACTTCGACTTTTAACAATGAGCAGTTCTTC	CASTSTFNNEQFF
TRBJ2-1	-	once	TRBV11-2	TGTGCCAGCAGCTTCCGGGGTAAGGAGCAGTTCTTC	CASSFRGKEQFF
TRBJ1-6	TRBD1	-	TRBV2	TGTGCCAGCAGTGAAGGGGGACAGGGGGGTTCACCCCTCCACTTT	CASSEGGQGGSPLHF
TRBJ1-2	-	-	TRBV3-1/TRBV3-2	TGTGCCAGCAGCCAAAAAAGGACGGGATTCTATGGCTACACCTTC	CASSQKRTGFYGYTF
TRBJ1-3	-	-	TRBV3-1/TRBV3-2	TGTGCCAGCAGCCGGGGGCAGTCGGGAAACACCATATATTTT	CASSRGQSGNTIYF
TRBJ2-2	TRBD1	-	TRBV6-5	TGTGCCAGCAGTTCACAGGGGGCGGGGAACACCGGGGAGCTGTTTTTT	CASSSQGAGNTGELFF
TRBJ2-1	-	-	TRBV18	TGTGCCAGCTCACCATCCTGGTCATTACGCCGCACGGGACACAACAATGAGCAGTTCTTC	CASSPSWSLRRTGHNNEQFF
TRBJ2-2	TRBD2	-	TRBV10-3	TGTGCCATCAGTGAGGGCAGGGAGGGTACCGGGGAGCTGTTTTTT	CAISEGREGTGELFF
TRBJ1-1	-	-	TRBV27	TGTGCCAGCAGTTTCCAGGGTCGGACTGAAGCTTTCTTT	CASSFQGRTEAFF
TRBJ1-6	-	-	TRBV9	TGTGCCAGCAGCGGAGGAGCCTATAATTCACCCCTCCACTTT	CASSGGAYNSPLHF
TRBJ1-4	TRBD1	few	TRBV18	TGTGCCAGCTCACCGAGGGGGCTCAGGGAAAAACTGTTTTTT	CASSPRGLREKLFF
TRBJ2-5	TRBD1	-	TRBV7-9	TGTGCCAGCAGCGCAACCTACAGGGGATTGGCGACCCAGTACTTC	CASSATYRGLATQYF
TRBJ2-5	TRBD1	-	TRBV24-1	TGTGCCACCAGTGACCCCCGGACAGGGCTAGAGACCCAGTACTTC	CATSDPRTGLETQYF
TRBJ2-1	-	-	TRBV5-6	TGTGCCAGCAGCTTGGCCGGCAATGAGCAGTTCTTC	CASSLAGNEQFF
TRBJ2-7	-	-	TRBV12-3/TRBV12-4	TGTGCCAGCGGTCTAGGGCCCTACGAGCAGTACTTC	CASGLGPYEQYF
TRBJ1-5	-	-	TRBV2	TGTGCCAGCAGTGAAGCCCAGCGGGGTCAGCCCCAGCATTTT	CASSEAQRGQPQHF
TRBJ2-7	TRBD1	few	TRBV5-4	TGTGCCAGCAGCCGTGGACAGGGGAAAAACTACGAGCAGTACTTC	CASSRGQGKNYEQYF
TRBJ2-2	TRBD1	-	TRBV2	TGTGCCAGCATCGGAGGACAGGGGAACACCGGGGAGCTGTTTTTT	CASIGGQGNTGELFF
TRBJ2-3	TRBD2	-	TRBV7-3	TGTGCCAGCAGCTTAATGAGCGGGGGCACAGATACGCAGTATTTT	CASSLMSGGTDTQYF
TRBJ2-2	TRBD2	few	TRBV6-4	TGTGCCAGCAGTGACTCGACTAGCGACACCGGGGAGCTGTTTTTT	CASSDSTSDTGELFF
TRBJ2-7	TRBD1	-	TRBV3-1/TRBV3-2	TGTGCCAGCAAAAGTGACAGGGCCTACGAGCAGTACTTC	CASKSDRAYEQYF
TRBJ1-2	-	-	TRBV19	TGTGCCAGTAGTATTTGGGTGGAGGGATCCGCGGGATATGGCTACACCTTC	CASSIWVEGSAGYGYTF
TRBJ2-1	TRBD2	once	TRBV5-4	TGTGCCAGCAGCCCTCCGGGGGGGCTTGGTGAGCAGTTCTTC	CASSPPGGLGEQFF